The present T cell receptor beta chain was sequenced within a study of post-analysis software for immune sequencing data. Study findings and constraints: Five TRBV segments appeared more often in patients than in controls, and TRBV5-6, TRBV5-1 and TRBV20-1 were among these.

Germline V CDR1 and CDR2: SGHKS, YYEKEE (reference sequence). Trimming at V came to 2 bases and at J to 5 bases, leaving 9 bases not matched to a gene. This CDR3 has 15 amino acids. Comments on this clonotype: What it recognizes is unknown.

The TCR beta cDNA libraries contained unique molecular identifiers. MiXCR was run by TCRdb on the PCR reads, yielding one entry per CDR3 protein. The sample holds approximately 350,000 distinct CDR3 sequences, 30% to 45% seen once. The chain has TRBV5-5 and TRBJ1-1, with TRBD1 matching 7 bases. The sequenced material came from blood. The TCR sequence derives from a girl aged 10 to 17 with multiple sclerosis. Here the CDR3 reads CASSLGYRGGTEAFF. DNA of the CDR3: TGTGCCAGCAGCTTAGGCTACAGGGGTGGGACTGAAGCTTTCTTT.